This T cell receptor beta chain was obtained from a study of blood T cell repertoires in COVID-19. Study-level information: Researchers got acute and convalescent COVID-19 samples from the United States, Italy and Spain. T cells, B-cell-depleted T cells, or PBMCs provided the cDNA or gDNA that served as material.

Per the original methods: The authors estimated nucleated cell counts from reference gene primer amplification. Assay: immunoSEQ multiplex PCR; the TCRdb copy retains only in-frame clones and omits some. That table furnishes V, J and clone size, whereas the DNA furnished D and trimming. The data hold about 210,000 clones, with about 86% observed a single time. CDR1 KGHSH and CDR2 LQKENI come from the germline V gene. V lost 0 bases and J lost 5, with 22 bases in between. CDR3 length equals 18 residues. The gene calls are TRBV18 and TRBJ2-5; perhaps TRBD2 as D (6 bases). The sequenced material came from peripheral blood. The clonotype comes from a man aged 45 to 65 with active or convalescent COVID-19. For the CDR3, the DNA is TGTGCCAGCTCACCACCAAGGGGCTCCGGAGGGTTGGTGGAGACCCAGTACTTC. It specifies CASSPPRGSGGLVETQYF.